The sequence of this T cell receptor (beta chain) was determined in a study of radiation and T cells in renal cell carcinoma. Study-level information: Nephrectomy followed 15 Gy stereotactic body radiation by 4 weeks. Regarding the study as a whole: Top tumor clonotypes rose in blood 2 weeks post-radiation, then contracted. No pretreatment tumor biopsies were available for baseline clonotypes.

A word on this clone: Antigen specificity is unknown.

Trimming removed 1 base at V and 5 bases at J, with 9 bases between. CDR1 LGHNA and CDR2 YSLEER come from the germline V gene. CDR3 length: 14 residues. Profiled with immunoSEQ multiplex PCR; TCRdb holds only in-frame clones, not every one. The sample has some 150,000 clones, around nine tenths seen once. The time point was: baseline pretreatment blood. Treatment meaning: 15 Gy SBRT to primary tumor, nephrectomy 4 weeks later. Serial blood draws occurred at baseline and 2 and 4 weeks post-SBRT. The sequence was collected from a woman aged 50 to 60 with renal cell carcinoma. The gene calls are TRBV4-3 and TRBJ1-5; D is perhaps TRBD1 (6 bases). Here the sequenced sample was blood, taken from a patient whose treatment included radiotherapy and nephrectomy. CDR3 coding DNA: TGCGCCAGCAGCCAAGGAAGGGGGGATCAGCCCCAGCATTTT. Its protein product is CASSQGRGDQPQHF.